This T cell receptor beta chain derives from a study of T cell responses to AZD1222 COVID-19 vaccine. The study, taken as a whole, reports: Clonal diversity was possibly underestimated, and white British individuals and females predominated among donors.

Notes on this clone: Its matching antigen is unknown.

Libraries were prepared by immunoSEQ multiplex PCR; TCRdb keeps only in-frame clonotypes and omits some of them. There are over 85,000 clones in the sample; about 86% occur only once, and around 5% lies in the top ten. The CDR3 extends over 13 amino acids. Germline assignment: CDR1 SGHNT and CDR2 YENEEA. With 1 base removed from V and 4 bases from J, the gap between germline ends came to 4 bases. This clonotype was sampled from an adult in good health. The specimen was peripheral blood, collected on day 0 of AZD1222 vaccination. This chain joins TRBV11-3 and TRBJ2-2; D ambiguous. The CDR3 loop is CASSLGATGELFF. Written as DNA, the CDR3 is TGTGCCAGCAGCTTAGGGGCCACCGGGGAGCTGTTTTTT. Looking up the rest from reference TRBV11-3 and TRBJ2-2 gives the full variable domain: EAGVVQSPRYKIIEKKQPVAFWCNPISGHNTLYWYLQNLGQGPELLIRYENEEAVDDSQLPKDRFSAERLKGVDSTLKIQPAELGDSAVYLCASSLGATGELFFGEGSRLTVL.